The 18 T cell receptor beta chains below all came from one sample that was sequenced in a study of spatial heterogeneity in lung cancer. The time point: sample taken at primary tumor resection. Unsorted samples of tumor, nontumor lung or frozen PBMC had their whole RNA sequenced. TCRdb reprocessed the 5' RACE reads via MiXCR and lists one record per CDR3 protein. The sample carries around 10,000 distinct CDR3 sequences, 3% to 5% recorded once. The sequencing here drew on normal lung tissue next to the tumor, taken at surgery. Source of these receptors: a male donor with early-stage non-small cell lung cancer.

This clonotype appeared many times. V is TRBV20-1 and J is TRBJ2-7, with no clear D. The CDR3 runs 10 residues. The V gene's germline CDR1 is DFQATT and CDR2 SNEGSKA (reference sequence). V gave up 3 bases and J gave up 7 bases, with 7 bases separating them. CDR3 nucleotides: TGCAGTGCTAGTCTGCTTGAGCAGTACTTC. The encoded protein is CSASLLEQYF.

This clonotype appeared many times. V and J are TRBV20-1 and TRBJ2-1, with 12 bases aligning to TRBD2. Germline values: CDR1 DFQATT, CDR2 SNEGSKA (reference sequence). This CDR3 spans 14 amino acids. The junction had 5 bases not matched to a gene; V was cut back by 6 bases and J by 5 bases. CDR3 nucleotides: TGCAGTGCCGGACTAGCGGGAAGGGACAATGAGCAGTTCTTC. Translated, it gives CSAGLAGRDNEQFF.

This clonotype is medium-sized by share. The CDR3 here is CSASVSQVNQPQHF. The CDR3 DNA reads as TGCAGTGCTAGCGTCAGCCAAGTCAATCAGCCCCAGCATTTT. The genes are TRBV20-1 and TRBJ1-5; D ambiguous. This CDR3 is 14 amino acids long. Germline V lookup: CDR1 DFQATT, CDR2 SNEGSKA (reference sequence). V was trimmed by 3 bases and J by 3 bases, leaving 12 bases between them.

This clonotype was seen repeatedly, ten times or more. J is TRBJ1-4 and V is TRBV6-5; D uncertain. V gave up 5 bases and J gave up 5 bases, with 12 bases separating them. The CDR3 length is 14 residues. Germline V gives CDR1 MNHEY, CDR2 SVGAGI. Here the CDR3 DNA reads TGTGCCAGCAGTCCAGGATGGAAAAATGAAAAACTGTTTTTT. Protein sequence: CASSPGWKNEKLFF.

This clonotype was observed many times. The gene calls are TRBV13 and TRBJ2-7; 10 nucleotides match TRBD2. The V segment lost 5 bases and the J segment 2 bases; nucleotides outside the gene matches: 6. Germline loops: CDR1 PRHDT, CDR2 FYEKMQ (reference sequence). The CDR3 is 15 residues long. CDR3 bases: TGTGCCAGCAGCCCGCGAAGCGGGAGGGCCTACGAGCAGTACTTC. It yields the protein CASSPRSGRAYEQYF.

Ten or more counts support this clonotype. The chain is built from TRBV7-2 and TRBJ2-4, with a weak D call TRBD2 (6 bases). CDR3 length: 17 amino acids. Per the germline V gene, CDR1 is SGHTA and CDR2 is FQGNSA. Trimming removed 0 bases at V and 6 bases at J, with 18 bases between. The CDR3 nucleotides read TGTGCCAGCAGCTTAGCGCGGGACTGGGCCTCCGTAAACATTCAGTACTTC. It is translated as CASSLARDWASVNIQYF.

This clonotype was found many times. The gene calls are TRBV7-3 and TRBJ2-1; 7 bases are a match to TRBD1. CDR1 and CDR2 from the germline V gene are SGHTA and FQGTGA. The length of the CDR3 is 16 residues. Trimming cost V 4 bases and J 6 bases; bases outside gene matches: 12. The CDR3 DNA sequence: TGTGCCAGCAGCTCCCTACCACAGGGGCAGTTCAATGAGCAGTTCTTC. It yields the protein CASSSLPQGQFNEQFF.

This clonotype came up many times. This chain joins TRBV20-1 and TRBJ2-5; TRBD2 matches 7 bases. J gave up 2 bases and V 7 bases, and 7 bases lay outside the gene matches. The CDR3 contains 13 residues. CDR1 and CDR2 (germline): DFQATT, SNEGSKA (reference sequence). For the CDR3, the DNA is TGCAGTGGTAGGGGAGGGTCGCAAGAGACCCAGTACTTC. Its translation: CSGRGGSQETQYF.

This clonotype appeared many times. The chain carries TRBV12-3 or TRBV12-4 and TRBJ1-4, with no clear D. The V end was cut by 1 base, the J end by 11 bases, with 8 bases between. CDR3 size: 12 residues. CDR3 residues: CASSLEGFKLFF. The CDR3 DNA follows: TGTGCCAGCAGTTTAGAGGGTTTCAAACTGTTTTTT.

The rearrangement joins TRBV7-2 to TRBJ1-3; D gene ambiguous. CDR1 and CDR2 (germline): SGHTA, FQGNSA. V was pared by 5 bases and J by 0 bases, with 8 bases between. The CDR3 has 14 amino acids. In DNA, the CDR3 is TGTGCCAGCAGCCTACAGTTCTCTGGAAACACCATATATTTT. Amino acid sequence: CASSLQFSGNTIYF.

At least ten counts were recorded for this clonotype. The chain recombines TRBV20-1 with TRBJ2-3, with TRBD1 matching 8 bases. The CDR3 has 16 amino acids. Germline CDR1 and CDR2: DFQATT and SNEGSKA (reference sequence). V lost 0 bases, J lost 1 base, and 6 bases stayed unmatched. In DNA form, the CDR3 reads TGCAGTGCTAGAGATCGGACAGGGTACGGCACAGATACGCAGTATTTT. It translates to CSARDRTGYGTDTQYF.

This clonotype was seen many times. This chain connects TRBV2 to TRBJ2-7; D gene uncertain. The V end was cut by 5 bases, the J end by 0 bases, with 11 bases between. CDR1 and CDR2 (germline): SNHLY, FYNNEI. The CDR3 covers 14 residues. The CDR3: CASSRSRSSYEQYF. The CDR3 DNA reads as TGTGCCAGCAGTCGATCTAGGAGCTCCTACGAGCAGTACTTC.

This clonotype has ten or more counts. The chain carries TRBV3-1 and TRBJ1-5, with D hard to call. V lost 5 bases, J lost 0 bases, and 11 bases lay in between. This CDR3 comprises 15 residues. Per the germline V gene, CDR1 is LGHDT and CDR2 is YNNKEL (reference sequence). The CDR3 sequence is CASSETANSNQPQHF. Written as DNA, the CDR3 is TGTGCCAGCAGCGAGACTGCAAATAGCAATCAGCCCCAGCATTTT. The full variable domain, its missing parts supplied by reference TRBV3-1 and TRBJ1-5, is DTAVSQTPKYLVTQMGNDKSIKCEQNLGHDTMYWYKQDSKKFLKIMFSYNNKELIINETVPNRFSPKSPDKAHLNLHINSLELGDSAVYFCASSETANSNQPQHFGDGTRLSIL.

In its sample, this clonotype was seen many times. The V call is TRBV7-6, the J call TRBJ1-1; TRBD1 is a possible D gene (6 bases). CDR3 length equals 19 residues. Germline V gives CDR1 SGHVS, CDR2 FNYEAQ. V lost 2 bases and J 0 bases, leaving 22 bases between the germline ends. CDR3 in amino acids: CASSLKGGGGQTMNTEAFF. The CDR3, as DNA: TGTGCCAGCAGCTTAAAGGGCGGTGGCGGACAGACAATGAACACTGAAGCTTTCTTT.

This clonotype was seen ten or more times. This sequence joins TRBV12-3 or TRBV12-4 and TRBJ2-7, with 9 positions matching TRBD1. CDR3 length: 15 amino acids. The V and J ends lost 6 bases and 4 bases, in that order; junction bases with no gene match: 10. CDR3 sequence reads: CASSFPGQGLYEQYF. The CDR3 DNA reads as TGTGCCAGCAGCTTCCCCGGACAGGGGTTATACGAGCAGTACTTC.

In its sample, this clonotype was seen a few times. The chain has TRBV30 and TRBJ2-7; possibly TRBD2 for D (5 bases). V was cut by 3 bases and J by 3 bases, with 18 bases left in between. Per the germline V gene, CDR1 is GTSNPN and CDR2 is SVGIG (reference sequence). The CDR3 runs 15 residues. The CDR3 sequence: CAWRRPGPGNYEQYF. The CDR3 DNA follows: TGTGCCTGGAGACGGCCGGGCCCCGGGAACTACGAGCAGTACTTC. Filled out from reference TRBV30 and TRBJ2-7, the complete variable domain reads SQTIHQWPATLVQPVGSPLSLECTVEGTSNPNLYWYRQAAGRGLQLLFYSVGIGQISSEVPQNLSASRPQDRQFILSSKKLLLSDSGFYLCAWRRPGPGNYEQYFGPGTRLTVT.

In its sample, this clonotype was seen many times. The chain combines TRBV28 with TRBJ1-1; D is perhaps TRBD1 (6 bases). The germline V gene has CDR1 MDHEN and CDR2 SYDVKM. The CDR3 covers 15 residues. Deletions cut 5 bases from V and 4 bases from J, with 17 bases between. CDR3: CASSDPQGRGTEAFF. The CDR3, as DNA: TGTGCCAGCAGTGACCCACAGGGACGTGGCACTGAAGCTTTCTTT.

This clonotype showed up many times. V usage is TRBV5-1 and J usage is TRBJ1-1, with 8 nucleotides matching TRBD1. The germline V gene encodes CDR1 SGHRS and CDR2 YFSETQ. Trimming removed 3 bases from V and 3 bases from J; junction bases left unmatched: 10. This CDR3 comprises 16 residues. Here the CDR3 reads CASSYNSQGEDTEAFF. In DNA form, the CDR3 reads TGCGCCAGCAGCTACAACTCACAGGGGGAGGACACTGAAGCTTTCTTT.